This T cell receptor beta chain was captured in a study of blood T cell repertoires in COVID-19. Trimming removed 5 bases at V and 2 bases at J, with 10 bases between. CDR3 length equals 14 residues. Germline V CDR1 and CDR2: MNHEY, SMNVEV (reference sequence). Libraries were prepared by immunoSEQ multiplex PCR; TCRdb keeps only in-frame clonotypes and omits some of them. This sample has some 200,000 clones, with 87% found just once. The sequencing sample was made of peripheral blood. V usage is TRBV27 and J usage is TRBJ2-1; D is perhaps TRBD1 (6 bases). This TCR was sampled from a woman aged 18-29 years who had recovered from COVID-19. CDR3 nucleotide sequence: TGTGCCAGCAGTCCTCGGACAGCCTACAATGAGCAGTTCTTC. This encodes CASSPRTAYNEQFF.